This T cell receptor (beta chain) was obtained from a study of cytomegalovirus exposure and HLA in healthy donors. Broader study findings: The classifier reportedly diagnosed cytomegalovirus status with high specificity and sensitivity.

Libraries were prepared by immunoSEQ multiplex PCR; TCRdb keeps only in-frame clonotypes and omits some of them. The profile shows some 98,000 clones, about 90% of them singletons. This clone was detected only once. No antigen is known for it. Sequencing was carried out using PBMCs. This receptor was identified in a man aged 18 to 35 in good health and CMV-seropositive.

The CDR3 DNA reads TGTGCCAGCAGCCAGAGCGGGAGAACGAACAATGAGCAGTTCTTC. Translating it yields CASSQSGRTNNEQFF. The chain joins TRBV27 to TRBJ2-1, with 8 bases lining up with TRBD2. The CDR3 contains 15 residues. Germline CDR1 reads MNHEY; CDR2 reads SMNVEV (reference sequence). With V trimmed by 6 bases and J by 5 bases, 9 bases remained unmatched.